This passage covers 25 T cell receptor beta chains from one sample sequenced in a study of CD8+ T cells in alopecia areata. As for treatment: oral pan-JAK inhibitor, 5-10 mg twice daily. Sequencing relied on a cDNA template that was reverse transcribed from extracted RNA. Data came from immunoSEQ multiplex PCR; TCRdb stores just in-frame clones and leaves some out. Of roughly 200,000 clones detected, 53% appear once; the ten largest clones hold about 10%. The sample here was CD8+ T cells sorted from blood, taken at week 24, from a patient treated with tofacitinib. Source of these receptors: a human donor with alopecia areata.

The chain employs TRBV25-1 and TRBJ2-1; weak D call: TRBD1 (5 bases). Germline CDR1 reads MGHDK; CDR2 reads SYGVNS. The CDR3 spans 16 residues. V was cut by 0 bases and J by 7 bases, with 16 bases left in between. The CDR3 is CASSEYFGAPSNEQFF. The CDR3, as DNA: TGTGCCAGCAGTGAATATTTTGGGGCCCCATCGAATGAGCAGTTCTTC.

The CDR3 reads CASSISDNYGYTF. In nucleotides, the CDR3 is TGTGCCAGTAGTATATCAGATAACTATGGCTACACCTTC. The chain combines TRBV19 with TRBJ1-2; D unclear. V shed 2 bases and J shed 1 base, with 5 bases lying between them. This CDR3 has 13 amino acids. The germline V gene encodes CDR1 LNHDA and CDR2 SQIVND (reference sequence).

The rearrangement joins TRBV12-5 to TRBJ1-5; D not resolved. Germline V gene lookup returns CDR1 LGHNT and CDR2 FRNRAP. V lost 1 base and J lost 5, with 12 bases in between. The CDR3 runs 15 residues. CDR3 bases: TGTGCTAGTGGTTTGGACAGTCGTCCAGATCAGCCCCAGCATTTT. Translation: CASGLDSRPDQPQHF. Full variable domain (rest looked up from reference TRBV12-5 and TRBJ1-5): DARVTQTPRHKVTEMGQEVTMRCQPILGHNTVFWYRQTMMQGLELLAYFRNRAPLDDSGMPKDRFSAEMPDATLATLKIQPSEPRDSAVYFCASGLDSRPDQPQHFGDGTRLSIL.

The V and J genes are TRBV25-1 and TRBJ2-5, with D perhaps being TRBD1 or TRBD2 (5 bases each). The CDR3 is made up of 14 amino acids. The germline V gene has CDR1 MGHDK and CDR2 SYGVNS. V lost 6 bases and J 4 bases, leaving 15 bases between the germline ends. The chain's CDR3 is CASSGPPGTETQYF. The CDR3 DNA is TGTGCCAGCAGCGGACCACCGGGGACAGAGACCCAGTACTTC. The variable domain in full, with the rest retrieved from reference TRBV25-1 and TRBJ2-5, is EADIYQTPRYLVIGTGKKITLECSQTMGHDKMYWYQQDPGMELHLIHYSYGVNSTEKGDLSSESTVSRIRTEHFPLTLESARPSHTSQYLCASSGPPGTETQYFGPGTRLLVL.

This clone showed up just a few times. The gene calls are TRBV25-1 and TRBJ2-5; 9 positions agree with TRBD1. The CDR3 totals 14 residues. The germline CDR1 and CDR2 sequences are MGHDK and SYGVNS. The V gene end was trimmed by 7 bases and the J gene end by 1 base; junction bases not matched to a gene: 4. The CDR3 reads CASIGTGLQETQYF. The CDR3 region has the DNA TGTGCCAGCATAGGGACAGGGCTCCAAGAGACCCAGTACTTC.

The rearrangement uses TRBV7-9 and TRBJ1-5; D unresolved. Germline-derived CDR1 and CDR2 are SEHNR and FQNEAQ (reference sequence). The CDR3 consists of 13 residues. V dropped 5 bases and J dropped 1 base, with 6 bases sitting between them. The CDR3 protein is CASSKGSNQPQHF. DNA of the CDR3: TGTGCCAGCAGCAAAGGAAGCAATCAGCCCCAGCATTTT.

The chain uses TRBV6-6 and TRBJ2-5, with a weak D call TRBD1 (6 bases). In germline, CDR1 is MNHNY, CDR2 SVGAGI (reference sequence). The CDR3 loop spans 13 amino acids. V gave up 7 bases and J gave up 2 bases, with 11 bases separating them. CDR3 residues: CASKSGQQETQYF. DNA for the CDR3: TGTGCCAGCAAAAGCGGACAGCAAGAGACCCAGTACTTC.

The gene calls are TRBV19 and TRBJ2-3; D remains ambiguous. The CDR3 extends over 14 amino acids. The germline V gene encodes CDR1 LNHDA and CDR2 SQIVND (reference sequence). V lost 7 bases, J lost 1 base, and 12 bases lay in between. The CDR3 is CASTENYRTDTQYF. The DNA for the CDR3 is TGTGCCAGTACCGAAAACTACCGCACAGATACGCAGTATTTT.

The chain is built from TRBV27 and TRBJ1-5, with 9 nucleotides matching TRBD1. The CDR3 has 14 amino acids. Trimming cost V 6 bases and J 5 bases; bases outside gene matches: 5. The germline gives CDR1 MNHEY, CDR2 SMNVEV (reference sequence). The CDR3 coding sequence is TGTGCCAGCAGGAGGGACAGGGAGGATCAGCCCCAGCATTTT. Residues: CASRRDREDQPQHF.

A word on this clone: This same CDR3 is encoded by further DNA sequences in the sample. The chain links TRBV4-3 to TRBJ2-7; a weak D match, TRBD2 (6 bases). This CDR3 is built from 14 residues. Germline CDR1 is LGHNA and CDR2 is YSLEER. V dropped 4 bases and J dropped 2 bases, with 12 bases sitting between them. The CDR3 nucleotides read TGCGCCAGCAGCCCCGGGAGAGGTCCCTACGAGCAGTACTTC. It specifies CASSPGRGPYEQYF.

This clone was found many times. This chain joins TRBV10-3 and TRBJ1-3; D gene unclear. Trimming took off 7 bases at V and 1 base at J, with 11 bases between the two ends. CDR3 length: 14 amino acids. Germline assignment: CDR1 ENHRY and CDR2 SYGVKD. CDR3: CAITAEVSGNTIYF. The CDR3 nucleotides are TGTGCCATCACCGCCGAGGTTTCTGGAAACACCATATATTTT.

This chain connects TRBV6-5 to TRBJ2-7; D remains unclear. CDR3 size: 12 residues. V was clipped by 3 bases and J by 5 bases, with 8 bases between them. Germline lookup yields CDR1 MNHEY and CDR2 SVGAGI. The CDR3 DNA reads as TGTGCCAGCAGTTATAATAGGAACGAGCAGTACTTC. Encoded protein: CASSYNRNEQYF.

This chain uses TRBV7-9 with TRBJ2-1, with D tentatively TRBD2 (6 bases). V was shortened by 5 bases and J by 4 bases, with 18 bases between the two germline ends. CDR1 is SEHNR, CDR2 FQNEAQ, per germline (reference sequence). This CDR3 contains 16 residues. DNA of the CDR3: TGTGCCAGCAGCCCCGCGGCGGGGCGGACTTACAATGAGCAGTTCTTC. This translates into CASSPAAGRTYNEQFF.

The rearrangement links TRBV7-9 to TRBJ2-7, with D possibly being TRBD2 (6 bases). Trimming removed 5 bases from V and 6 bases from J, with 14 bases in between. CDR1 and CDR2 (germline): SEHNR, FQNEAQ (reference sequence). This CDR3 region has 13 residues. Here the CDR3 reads CASSHRAAGEQYF. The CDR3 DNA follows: TGTGCCAGCAGCCACCGGGCAGCGGGCGAGCAGTACTTC.

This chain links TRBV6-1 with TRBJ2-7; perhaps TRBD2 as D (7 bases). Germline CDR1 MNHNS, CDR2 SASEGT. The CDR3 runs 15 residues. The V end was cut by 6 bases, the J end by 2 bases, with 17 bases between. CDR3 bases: TGTGCCAGCAGCGCGCAGTGGGGGGGGCCCTACGAGCAGTACTTC. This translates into CASSAQWGGPYEQYF.

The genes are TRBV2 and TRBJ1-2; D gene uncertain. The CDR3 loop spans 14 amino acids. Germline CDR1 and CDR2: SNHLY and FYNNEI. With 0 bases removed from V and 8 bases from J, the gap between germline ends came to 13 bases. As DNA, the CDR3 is TGTGCCAGCAGTGAAGCAGCACCCGGACGGGGCTACACCTTC. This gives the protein CASSEAAPGRGYTF.

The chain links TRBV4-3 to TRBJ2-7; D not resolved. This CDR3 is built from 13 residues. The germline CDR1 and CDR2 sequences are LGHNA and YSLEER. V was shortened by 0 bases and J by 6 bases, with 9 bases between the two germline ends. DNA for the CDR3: TGCGCCAGCAGCCAAGACCGGAGCCTCGAGCAGTACTTC. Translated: CASSQDRSLEQYF.

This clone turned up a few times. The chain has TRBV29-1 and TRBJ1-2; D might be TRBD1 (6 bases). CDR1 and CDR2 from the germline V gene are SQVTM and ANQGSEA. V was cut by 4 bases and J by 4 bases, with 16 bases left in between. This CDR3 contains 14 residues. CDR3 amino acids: CSVANRDTFYGYTF. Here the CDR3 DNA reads TGCAGCGTTGCTAACCGGGACACATTCTATGGCTACACCTTC. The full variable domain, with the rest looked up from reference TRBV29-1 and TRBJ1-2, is SAVISQKPSRDICQRGTSLTIQCQVDSQVTMMFWYRQQPGQSLTLIATANQGSEATYESGFVIDKFPISRPNLTFSTLTVSNMSPEDSSIYLCSVANRDTFYGYTFGSGTRLTVV.

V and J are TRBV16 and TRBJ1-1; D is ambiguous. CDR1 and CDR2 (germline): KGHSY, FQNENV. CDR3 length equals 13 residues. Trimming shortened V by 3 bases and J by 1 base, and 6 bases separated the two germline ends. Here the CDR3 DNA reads TGTGCCAGCAGCCATACGGAGAACACTGAAGCTTTCTTT. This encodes CASSHTENTEAFF.

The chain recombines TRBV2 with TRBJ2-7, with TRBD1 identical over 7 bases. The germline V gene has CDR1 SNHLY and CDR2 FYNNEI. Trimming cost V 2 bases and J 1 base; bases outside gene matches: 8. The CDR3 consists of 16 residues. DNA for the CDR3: TGTGCCAGCAGTGAATTACCGGGACAGATATCCTACGAGCAGTACTTC. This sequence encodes CASSELPGQISYEQYF. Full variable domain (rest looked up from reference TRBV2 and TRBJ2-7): EPEVTQTPSHQVTQMGQEVILRCVPISNHLYFYWYRQILGQKVEFLVSFYNNEISEKSEIFDDQFSVERPDGSNFTLKIRSTKLEDSAMYFCASSELPGQISYEQYFGPGTRLTVT.

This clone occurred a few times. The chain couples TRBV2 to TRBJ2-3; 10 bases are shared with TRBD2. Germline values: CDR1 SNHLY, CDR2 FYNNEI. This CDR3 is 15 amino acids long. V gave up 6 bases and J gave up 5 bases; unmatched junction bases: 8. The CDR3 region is CASRRPGLALDTQYF. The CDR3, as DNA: TGTGCCAGCAGGAGGCCGGGACTAGCGCTAGATACGCAGTATTTT.

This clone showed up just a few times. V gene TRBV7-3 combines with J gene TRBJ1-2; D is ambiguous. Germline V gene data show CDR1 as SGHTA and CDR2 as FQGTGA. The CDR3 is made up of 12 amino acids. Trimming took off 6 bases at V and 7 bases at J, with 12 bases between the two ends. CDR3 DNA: TGTGCCAGCAGTCGGGGTTTAAGTGGCTACACCTTC. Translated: CASSRGLSGYTF.

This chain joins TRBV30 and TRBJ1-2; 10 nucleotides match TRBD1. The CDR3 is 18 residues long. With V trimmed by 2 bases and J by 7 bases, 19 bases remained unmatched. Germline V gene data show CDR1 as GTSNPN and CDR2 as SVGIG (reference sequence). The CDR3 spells CAWSHLGQGDTTMGGYTF. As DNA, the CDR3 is TGTGCCTGGAGTCACCTCGGACAGGGGGACACAACAATGGGTGGCTACACCTTC.

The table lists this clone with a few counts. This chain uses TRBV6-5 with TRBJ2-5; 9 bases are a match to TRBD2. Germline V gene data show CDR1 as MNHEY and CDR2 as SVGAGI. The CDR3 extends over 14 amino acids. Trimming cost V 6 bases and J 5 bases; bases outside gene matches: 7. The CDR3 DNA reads TGTGCCAGCAGCTTAGCGGGGGTGGCTGAGACCCAGTACTTC. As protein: CASSLAGVAETQYF.

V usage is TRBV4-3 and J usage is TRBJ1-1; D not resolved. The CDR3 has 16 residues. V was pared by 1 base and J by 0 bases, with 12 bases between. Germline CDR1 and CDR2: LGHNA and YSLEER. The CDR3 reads CASSQVFDGLNTEAFF. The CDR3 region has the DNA TGCGCCAGCAGCCAAGTGTTCGACGGATTGAACACTGAAGCTTTCTTT.